These T cell receptor beta chains were read from a single sample in a study of monozygotic twins with inflammatory bowel disease. TCRdb reanalyzed the 5' RACE reads, giving one entry per CDR3 protein sequence and no DNA. The record lists 150,000 to 200,000 distinct CDR3 sequences, of which the ten most abundant hold around 7%. Sequencing used blood. All receptors come from a human donor with ulcerative colitis or Crohn's disease, or a healthy co-twin of an affected twin (not recorded which). Both conserved end residues are part of each CDR3.

CDR3aa: CSVKTSGSYEQYF
v_gene: TRBV29-1
j_gene: TRBJ2-7

CDR3aa: CASSQGSTGITEAFF
v_gene: TRBV4-1
j_gene: TRBJ1-1

CDR3aa: CASSRTGQGYNEQFF
v_gene: TRBV9
j_gene: TRBJ2-1

CDR3aa: CASSPTGDAGELFF
v_gene: TRBV7-6
j_gene: TRBJ2-2

CDR3aa: CASSQEPPGMAGGNQPQHF
v_gene: TRBV4-3
j_gene: TRBJ1-5

CDR3aa: CASSTQGKRLFF
v_gene: TRBV12-3/TRBV12-4
j_gene: TRBJ1-4

CDR3aa: CAIRPGTSMNTEAFF
v_gene: TRBV10-3
j_gene: TRBJ1-1

CDR3aa: CALLDRNTGELFF
v_gene: TRBV19
j_gene: TRBJ2-2

CDR3aa: CASSLVGLTSGHNEQFF
v_gene: TRBV7-9
j_gene: TRBJ2-1

CDR3aa: CASSLRENSYNEQFF
v_gene: TRBV7-6
j_gene: TRBJ2-1

CDR3aa: CSARRGATNTGELFF
v_gene: TRBV20-1
j_gene: TRBJ2-2

CDR3aa: CATSRDLGVGGELFF
v_gene: TRBV15
j_gene: TRBJ2-2

CDR3aa: CASSLDGITPVGGYTF
v_gene: TRBV5-1
j_gene: TRBJ1-2

CDR3aa: CASSQGTVPNYGYTF
v_gene: TRBV4-1
j_gene: TRBJ1-2

CDR3aa: CASSQDRLEAGYNEQFF
v_gene: TRBV4-2
j_gene: TRBJ2-1

CDR3aa: CASKGQGTSMNTEAFF
v_gene: TRBV2
j_gene: TRBJ1-1

CDR3aa: CASSIRRLAAYNEQFF
v_gene: TRBV5-6
j_gene: TRBJ2-1

CDR3aa: CASSLRIFGGESTEAFF
v_gene: TRBV7-6
j_gene: TRBJ1-1

CDR3aa: CASRGSGTGDTEAFF
v_gene: TRBV7-2
j_gene: TRBJ1-1

CDR3aa: CASTPQVGTEAFF
v_gene: TRBV7-2
j_gene: TRBJ1-1

CDR3aa: CASSEYWDTRNNEQFF
v_gene: TRBV10-1
j_gene: TRBJ2-1

CDR3aa: CASSQEGLYGYTF
v_gene: TRBV14
j_gene: TRBJ1-2

CDR3aa: CASRSSGSYRTDTQYF
v_gene: TRBV7-2
j_gene: TRBJ2-3

CDR3aa: CASSKVRERGPYTGELFF
v_gene: TRBV21-1
j_gene: TRBJ2-2

CDR3aa: CSARAKGGNTEAFF
v_gene: TRBV20-1
j_gene: TRBJ1-1

CDR3aa: CASSEAAEQETQYF
v_gene: TRBV2
j_gene: TRBJ2-5

CDR3aa: CASSLAGLGNIQYF
v_gene: TRBV5-1
j_gene: TRBJ2-4

CDR3aa: CASSPQGSNQPQHF
v_gene: TRBV6-6
j_gene: TRBJ1-5

CDR3aa: CASKGAGGSDTQYF
v_gene: TRBV28
j_gene: TRBJ2-3

CDR3aa: CASSGTSRVDTQYF
v_gene: TRBV5-1
j_gene: TRBJ2-3

CDR3aa: CASSSQGNTEAFF
v_gene: TRBV5-1
j_gene: TRBJ1-1

CDR3aa: CASSLSAGSWIRTF
v_gene: TRBV7-3
j_gene: TRBJ1-2

CDR3aa: CAIRPAGLAIPTDTQYF
v_gene: TRBV10-3
j_gene: TRBJ2-3

CDR3aa: CSVEWTGEETQYF
v_gene: TRBV29-1
j_gene: TRBJ2-5

CDR3aa: CVSMRGVYEQYF
v_gene: TRBV6-1
j_gene: TRBJ2-7

CDR3aa: CASRERGQETQYF
v_gene: TRBV5-5
j_gene: TRBJ2-5

CDR3aa: CASSWDRGQETQYF
v_gene: TRBV5-1
j_gene: TRBJ2-5

CDR3aa: CASSPRLPTGEQYF
v_gene: TRBV5-5
j_gene: TRBJ2-7

CDR3aa: CSARGEQGTPLSYNEQFF
v_gene: TRBV20-1
j_gene: TRBJ2-1

CDR3aa: CASTRGDGPHNERFF
v_gene: TRBV7-6
j_gene: TRBJ2-1

CDR3aa: CASSFGVDGYTF
v_gene: TRBV7-9
j_gene: TRBJ1-2